What follows describes a single T cell receptor beta chain. No antigen is known for it. This record comes from a study of CD8 T cells in ankylosing spondylitis. TCRdb independently ran MiXCR on the 5' RACE reads; one entry per CDR3 protein. The sample has fewer than 650,000 distinct CDR3 sequences; more than 9.5% are singletons. Points from the study as a whole: It was reported that disease-linked clones were significantly enriched in matched ankylosing spondylitis synovial fluid. Typical of ankylosing spondylitis blood, it appeared, was a TCR beta motif of roughly eight highly homologous variants. Both synovial fluid and blood in reactive arthritis had previously been reported to carry some motif variants.

Trimming pared 4 bases from V and 6 bases from J, leaving 16 bases between. From germline, CDR1 is SGHDT and CDR2 YYEEEE. The CDR3 has 14 amino acids. The V and J genes are TRBV5-6 and TRBJ1-2; tentatively, D is TRBD1 (6 bases). Sequencing input: blood, either unsorted or a sorted T cell fraction (not recorded which). The source is a male donor with ankylosing spondylitis. In DNA form, the CDR3 reads TGTGCCAGCAGCCCCGGGGGGGGGGCCCATGGCTACACCTTC. Protein sequence: CASSPGGGAHGYTF. Full variable domain (remainder filled in from reference TRBV5-6 and TRBJ1-2): DAGVTQSPTHLIKTRGQQVTLRCSPKSGHDTVSWYQQALGQGPQFIFQYYEEEERQRGNFPDRFSGHQFPNYSSELNVNALLLGDSALYLCASSPGGGAHGYTFGSGTRLTVV.